One sample yielded the 20 T cell receptor beta chains listed below, sequenced in a study of shared clonotypes between healthy human individuals. Only in-frame clones appear in the TCRdb table, and some are missing; sequencing was by immunoSEQ multiplex PCR. Among about 1.5 million clones listed, approximately 98% were seen once. The sequenced material came from naive CD4+ T cells sorted from blood. Subset meaning: CD45RA+ positively selected. The receptors shown here come from a man in his thirties or forties in good health.

Comment on this clone: This same CDR3 is encoded by further DNA sequences in the sample. The chain joins TRBV2 to TRBJ2-7; TRBD1 matches 7 bases. The CDR3 contains 13 residues. J gave up 2 bases and V 5 bases, and 3 bases lay outside the gene matches. Looked up from germline, CDR1 is SNHLY and CDR2 is FYNNEI. This CDR3 is CASSRDRTYEQYF. In DNA, the CDR3 is TGTGCCAGCAGTCGGGACAGAACCTACGAGCAGTACTTC.

This chain connects TRBV4-1 to TRBJ2-7, with D unresolved. This CDR3 comprises 16 residues. The V gene lost 1 base and the J gene lost 4 bases, with 17 bases spanning the gap. CDR1 MGHRA and CDR2 YSYEKL come from the germline V gene. CDR3 nucleotide sequence: TGCGCCAGCAGCCAAGTGGAGTCAGGTCCCCCGTACGAGCAGTACTTC. As protein: CASSQVESGPPYEQYF.

V and J are TRBV19 and TRBJ1-1; perhaps TRBD1 as D (6 bases). From germline, CDR1 is LNHDA and CDR2 SQIVND (reference sequence). The CDR3 runs 14 residues. The V gene lost 5 bases and the J gene lost 0 bases, with 10 bases spanning the gap. The CDR3 region is CASSVRGLNTEAFF. In DNA, the CDR3 is TGTGCCAGTAGTGTCAGGGGATTGAACACTGAAGCTTTCTTT.

The sample holds one count of this clone. Distinct nucleotide sequences in the sample also encode this CDR3. This chain connects TRBV9 to TRBJ2-2; 7 bases agree with TRBD2. In germline, CDR1 is SGDLS, CDR2 YYNGEE. The V and J ends lost 0 bases and 2 bases, in that order; junction bases with no gene match: 4. The CDR3 extends over 16 amino acids. The CDR3 protein is CASSVASGVNTGELFF. The CDR3 region has the DNA TGTGCCAGCAGCGTAGCAAGCGGGGTTAACACCGGGGAGCTGTTTTTT.

This chain joins TRBV4-1 and TRBJ2-7, with 8 bases that match TRBD1. From germline, CDR1 is MGHRA and CDR2 YSYEKL. CDR3 length: 16 amino acids. V lost 0 bases, J lost 3 bases, and 7 bases stayed unmatched. In DNA, the CDR3 is TGCGCCAGCAGCCAAGAAAGGTCACAGGGGGTCTACGAGCAGTACTTC. It encodes CASSQERSQGVYEQYF.

V and J are TRBV5-1 and TRBJ2-7; D is possibly TRBD1 (6 bases). There are 15 residues in the CDR3. With 4 bases removed from V and 3 bases from J, the gap between germline ends came to 17 bases. Germline CDR1 is SGHRS and CDR2 is YFSETQ. For the CDR3, the DNA is TGCGCCAGCAGCAATACCGGGACATCTGGCTACGAGCAGTACTTC. This encodes CASSNTGTSGYEQYF.

J is TRBJ2-7 and V is TRBV28; no reliable D call. This CDR3 contains 13 residues. Germline V CDR1 and CDR2: MDHEN, SYDVKM. V lost 3 bases and J lost 6, with 12 bases in between. CDR3 sequence reads: CASSFQIRGEQYF. CDR3 DNA: TGTGCCAGCAGTTTTCAGATACGCGGCGAGCAGTACTTC. The full variable domain, with the rest looked up from reference TRBV28 and TRBJ2-7, is DVKVTQSSRYLVKRTGEKVFLECVQDMDHENMFWYRQDPGLGLRLIYFSYDVKMKEKGDIPEGYSVSREKKERFSLILESASTNQTSMYLCASSFQIRGEQYFGPGTRLTVT.

V gene TRBV25-1 combines with J gene TRBJ2-5; TRBD2 aligns across 7 bases. Germline assignment: CDR1 MGHDK and CDR2 SYGVNS. V dropped 6 bases and J dropped 1; count of bases not matched to a gene: 8. The CDR3 sequence is 15 residues long. Here the CDR3 reads CASRKVWGGQETQYF. CDR3 bases: TGTGCCAGCAGGAAGGTGTGGGGGGGCCAAGAGACCCAGTACTTC. The full variable domain, completed using reference TRBV25-1 and TRBJ2-5, is EADIYQTPRYLVIGTGKKITLECSQTMGHDKMYWYQQDPGMELHLIHYSYGVNSTEKGDLSSESTVSRIRTEHFPLTLESARPSHTSQYLCASRKVWGGQETQYFGPGTRLLVL.

The chain is built from TRBV6-4 and TRBJ2-2, with D hard to call. This CDR3 has 14 residues. CDR1 MRHNA and CDR2 SNTAGT come from the germline V gene. Trimming took 8 bases from V and 1 from J, leaving 11 bases between them. In DNA form, the CDR3 reads TGTGCCAGCTCCTTCGACGAGAACACCGGGGAGCTGTTTTTT. Translating gives CASSFDENTGELFF.

This chain joins TRBV4-3 and TRBJ2-3; 8 bases are a match to TRBD2. There are 15 residues in the CDR3. The trim removed 0 bases at V and 5 bases at J, leaving 4 bases unmatched. Germline-derived CDR1 and CDR2 are LGHNA and YSLEER. CDR3 sequence (DNA): TGCGCCAGCAGCCAAGATTGGCTAGCGGGAGATACGCAGTATTTT. This codes for CASSQDWLAGDTQYF.

The gene calls are TRBV5-6 and TRBJ2-5; TRBD1 aligns across 8 bases. CDR3 length: 16 residues. The germline gives CDR1 SGHDT, CDR2 YYEEEE. V gave up 1 base and J gave up 2 bases; unmatched junction bases: 7. CDR3 in DNA: TGTGCCAGCAGCTTGATCGGACAGGGAGGTCAAGAGACCCAGTACTTC. Protein product: CASSLIGQGGQETQYF.

The chain couples TRBV9 to TRBJ2-1, with D tentatively TRBD2 (6 bases). From germline, CDR1 is SGDLS and CDR2 YYNGEE. There are 16 residues in the CDR3. The V end lost 0 bases, the J end lost 5 bases, and 15 bases lay between the germline ends. CDR3: CASSVGSGRLDNEQFF. The CDR3 DNA sequence: TGTGCCAGCAGCGTAGGAAGCGGGCGCTTAGACAATGAGCAGTTCTTC.

The rearrangement joins TRBV27 to TRBJ2-1; 7 nucleotides match TRBD2. The germline V gene encodes CDR1 MNHEY and CDR2 SMNVEV (reference sequence). V shed 5 bases, J shed 0 bases, and the junction held 19 bases outside the gene matches. This CDR3 has 20 amino acids. CDR3 loop: CASSMFLAATGRGSYNEQFF. The CDR3 DNA sequence: TGTGCCAGCAGTATGTTCCTAGCGGCAACGGGTCGTGGCTCCTACAATGAGCAGTTCTTC.

The chain uses TRBV28 and TRBJ2-7, with D perhaps TRBD2 (6 bases). Germline V gives CDR1 MDHEN, CDR2 SYDVKM. Trimming stripped 6 bases from V and 12 bases from J, with 24 bases between. CDR3 size: 14 residues. In DNA form, the CDR3 reads TGTGCCAGCAGCCCACCGGTAGGGTGGGCCGGGGGGTACTTC. Translating it yields CASSPPVGWAGGYF.

The chain uses TRBV7-9 and TRBJ1-4; no firm D call. Per germline, CDR1 SEHNR and CDR2 FQNEAQ (reference sequence). Trimming removed 3 bases from V and 4 bases from J, with 9 bases in between. This CDR3 contains 14 residues. The CDR3 is CASSFIAYNEKLFF. CDR3 nucleotide sequence: TGTGCCAGCAGCTTCATTGCCTATAATGAAAAACTGTTTTTT.

CDR3 DNA: TGTGCCAGCAGCGGCCTCAGGGGAGGCTATGGCTACACCTTC. Translated, it gives CASSGLRGGYGYTF. This chain links TRBV9 with TRBJ1-2; D is possibly TRBD1 (6 bases). Germline loops: CDR1 SGDLS, CDR2 YYNGEE. The CDR3 has 14 amino acids. Trimming pared 3 bases from V and 4 bases from J, leaving 13 bases between.

The chain is built from TRBV10-1 and TRBJ2-1, with 7 bases lining up with TRBD2. Trimming at V came to 4 bases and at J to 2 bases, leaving 2 bases not matched to a gene. This CDR3 is 14 amino acids long. Looked up from germline, CDR1 is WNHNN and CDR2 is SYGVQD (reference sequence). The CDR3 DNA reads as TGCGCCAGCAGTGGGGGGACTACCTACAATGAGCAGTTCTTC. This translates into CASSGGTTYNEQFF.

This chain connects TRBV7-3 to TRBJ2-3; TRBD1 is a possible D gene (5 bases). This CDR3 region has 14 residues. V shed 4 bases and J shed 4 bases, with 12 bases lying between them. In germline, CDR1 is SGHTA, CDR2 FQGTGA. CDR3 loop: CASSSLRESDTQYF. CDR3 nucleotides: TGTGCCAGCAGCTCCCTCAGGGAATCAGATACGCAGTATTTT.

The chain uses TRBV9 and TRBJ2-1; the match to TRBD2 covers 7 bases. V was pared by 7 bases and J by 1 base, with 2 bases of the junction left unmatched. Germline CDR1 and CDR2: SGDLS and YYNGEE. This CDR3 has 13 residues. CDR3 DNA sequence: TGTGCCAGCGCCGGGAGGTCCTACAATGAGCAGTTCTTC. Encoded protein: CASAGRSYNEQFF.

This chain uses TRBV2 with TRBJ2-5; 10 bases match TRBD2. Trimming removed 8 bases from V and 4 bases from J; junction bases left unmatched: 10. The CDR3 runs 15 residues. Germline assignment: CDR1 SNHLY and CDR2 FYNNEI. CDR3 loop: CASEREGGPRETQYF. CDR3 coding DNA: TGTGCCAGCGAGCGGGAGGGAGGGCCGAGAGAGACCCAGTACTTC.